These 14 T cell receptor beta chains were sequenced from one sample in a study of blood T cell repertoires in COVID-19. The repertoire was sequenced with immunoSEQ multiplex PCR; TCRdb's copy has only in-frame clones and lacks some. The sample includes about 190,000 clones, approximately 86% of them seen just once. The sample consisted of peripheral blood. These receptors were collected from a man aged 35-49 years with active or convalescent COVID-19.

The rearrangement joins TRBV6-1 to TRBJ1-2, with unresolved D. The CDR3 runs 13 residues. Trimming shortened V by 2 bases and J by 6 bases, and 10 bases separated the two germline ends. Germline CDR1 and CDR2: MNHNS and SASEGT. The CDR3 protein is CASSERWGDGYTF. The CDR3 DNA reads TGTGCCAGCAGTGAACGGTGGGGAGATGGCTACACCTTC.

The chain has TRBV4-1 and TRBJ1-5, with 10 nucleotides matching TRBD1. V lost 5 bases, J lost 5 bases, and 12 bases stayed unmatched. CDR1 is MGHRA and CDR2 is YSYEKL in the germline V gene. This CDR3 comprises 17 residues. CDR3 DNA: TGCGCCAGCAGCTCAAAACGTGGACAGGGGGGGGATCAGCCCCAGCATTTT. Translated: CASSSKRGQGGDQPQHF.

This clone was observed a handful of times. CDR3 coding DNA: TGTGCCAGCAGTGAAAGGGGAGGTGAAGCTTTCTTT. It specifies CASSERGGEAFF. The chain carries TRBV6-1 and TRBJ1-1, with D perhaps TRBD1 (5 bases). From germline, CDR1 is MNHNS and CDR2 SASEGT. The CDR3 totals 12 residues. V was pared by 2 bases and J by 7 bases, with 8 bases between.

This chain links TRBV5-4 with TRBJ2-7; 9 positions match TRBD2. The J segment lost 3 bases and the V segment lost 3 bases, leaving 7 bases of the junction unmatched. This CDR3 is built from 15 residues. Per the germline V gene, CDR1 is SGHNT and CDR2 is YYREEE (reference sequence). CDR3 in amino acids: CASSYTGTSNYEQYF. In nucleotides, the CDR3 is TGTGCCAGCAGCTATACCGGGACTAGCAACTACGAGCAGTACTTC.

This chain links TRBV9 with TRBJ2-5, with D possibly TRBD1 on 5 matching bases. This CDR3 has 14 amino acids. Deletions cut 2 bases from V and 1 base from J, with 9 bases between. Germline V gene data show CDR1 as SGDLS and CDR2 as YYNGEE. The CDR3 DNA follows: TGTGCCAGCAGCGTGTCGACAGTCCAAGAGACCCAGTACTTC. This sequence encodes CASSVSTVQETQYF.

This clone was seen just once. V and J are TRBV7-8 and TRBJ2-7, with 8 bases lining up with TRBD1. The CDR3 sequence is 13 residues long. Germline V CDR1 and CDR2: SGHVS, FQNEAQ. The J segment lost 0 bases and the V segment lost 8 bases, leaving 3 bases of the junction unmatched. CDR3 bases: TGTGCCAGCCAGGGGGCCAACTCCTACGAGCAGTACTTC. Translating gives CASQGANSYEQYF.

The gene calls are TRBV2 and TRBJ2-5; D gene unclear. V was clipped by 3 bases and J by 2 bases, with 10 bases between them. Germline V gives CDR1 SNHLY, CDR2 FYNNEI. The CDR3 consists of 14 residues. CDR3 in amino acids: CASSDENRQETQYF. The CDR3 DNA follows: TGTGCCAGCAGTGATGAAAACAGACAAGAGACCCAGTACTTC.

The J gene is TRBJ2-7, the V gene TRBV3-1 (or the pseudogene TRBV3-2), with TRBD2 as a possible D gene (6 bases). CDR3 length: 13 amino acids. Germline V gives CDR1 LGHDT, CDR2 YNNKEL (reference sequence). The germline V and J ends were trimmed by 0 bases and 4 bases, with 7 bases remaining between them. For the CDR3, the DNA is TGTGCCAGCAGCCAAGAGGGAGGTTACGAGCAGTACTTC. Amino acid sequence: CASSQEGGYEQYF.

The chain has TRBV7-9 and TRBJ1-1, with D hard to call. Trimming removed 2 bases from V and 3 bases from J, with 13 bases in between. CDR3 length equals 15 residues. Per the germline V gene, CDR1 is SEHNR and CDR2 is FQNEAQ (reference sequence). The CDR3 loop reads CASSLLEVRDTEAFF. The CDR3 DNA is TGTGCCAGCAGCTTATTGGAGGTACGGGACACTGAAGCTTTCTTT.

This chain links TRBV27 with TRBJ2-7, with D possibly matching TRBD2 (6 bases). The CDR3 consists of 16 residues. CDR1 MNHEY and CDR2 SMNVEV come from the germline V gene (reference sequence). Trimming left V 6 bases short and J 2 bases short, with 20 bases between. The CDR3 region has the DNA TGTGCCAGCAGAAAATTGGCGGAGGGGAATGCCTACGAGCAGTACTTC. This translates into CASRKLAEGNAYEQYF.

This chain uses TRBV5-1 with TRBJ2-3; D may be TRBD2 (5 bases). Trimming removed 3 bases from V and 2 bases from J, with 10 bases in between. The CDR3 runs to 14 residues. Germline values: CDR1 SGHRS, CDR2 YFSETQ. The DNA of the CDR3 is TGCGCCAGCAGCTCTCGGGATCTCACAGATACGCAGTATTTT. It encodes CASSSRDLTDTQYF.

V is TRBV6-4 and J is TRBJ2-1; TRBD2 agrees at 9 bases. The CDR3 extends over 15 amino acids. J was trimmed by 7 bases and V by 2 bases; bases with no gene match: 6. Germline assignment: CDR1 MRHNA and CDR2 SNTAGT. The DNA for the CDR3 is TGTGCCAGCAGTGACGGAGCGGGGGGACGGAATGAGCAGTTCTTC. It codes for CASSDGAGGRNEQFF.

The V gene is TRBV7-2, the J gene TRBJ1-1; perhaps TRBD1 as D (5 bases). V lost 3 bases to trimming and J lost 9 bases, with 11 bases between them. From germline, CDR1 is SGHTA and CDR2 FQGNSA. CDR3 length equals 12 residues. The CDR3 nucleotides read TGTGCCAGCAGCTTCGCGACAGACAAAGCTTTCTTT. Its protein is CASSFATDKAFF.

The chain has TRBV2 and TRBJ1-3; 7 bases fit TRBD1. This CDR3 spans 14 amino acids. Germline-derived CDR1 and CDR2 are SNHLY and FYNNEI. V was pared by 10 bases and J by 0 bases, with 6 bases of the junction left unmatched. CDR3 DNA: TGTGCCATAAATACAGGGGACTCTGGAAACACCATATATTTT. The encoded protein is CAINTGDSGNTIYF.